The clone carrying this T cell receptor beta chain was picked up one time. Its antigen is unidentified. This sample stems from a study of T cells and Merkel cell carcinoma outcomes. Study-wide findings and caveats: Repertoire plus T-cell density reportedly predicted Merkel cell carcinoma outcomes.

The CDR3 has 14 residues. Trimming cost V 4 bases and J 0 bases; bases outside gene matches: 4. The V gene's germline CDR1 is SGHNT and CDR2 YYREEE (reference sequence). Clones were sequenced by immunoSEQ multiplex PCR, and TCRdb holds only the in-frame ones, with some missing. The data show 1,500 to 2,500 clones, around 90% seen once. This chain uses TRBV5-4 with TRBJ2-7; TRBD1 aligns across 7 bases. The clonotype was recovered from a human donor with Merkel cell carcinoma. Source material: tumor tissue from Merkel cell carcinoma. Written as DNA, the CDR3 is TGTGCCAGCAGCCGGGACAGTAACTCCTACGAGCAGTACTTC. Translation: CASSRDSNSYEQYF. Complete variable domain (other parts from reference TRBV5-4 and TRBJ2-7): ETGVTQSPTHLIKTRGQQVTLRCSSQSGHNTVSWYQQALGQGPQFIFQYYREEENGRGNFPPRFSGLQFPNYSSELNVNALELDDSALYLCASSRDSNSYEQYFGPGTRLTVT.